This TCR beta chain was documented in a study of identical twins. This CDR3 has 15 residues. The germline V gene has CDR1 DFQATT and CDR2 SNEGSKA (reference sequence). TCRdb analysed the 5' RACE reads with MiXCR anew, one entry per CDR3 protein. The sample contains 400,000 to 550,000 distinct CDR3 sequences, roughly an eighth of which appear only once. This clonotype appeared a single time. One end of the junction does not line up with germline, which may come from a read error. These data also featured in a second study, about yellow fever vaccine responses in identical twins.

The gene calls are TRBV20-1 and TRBJ2-1, with 9 nucleotides matching TRBD2. This clonotype was obtained from a woman younger than 35 in good health. Sequenced sample: CD4+ T cells sorted from blood. The CDR3 DNA follows: TGCTGTGCCCTTGAGGGAGGTAGCGGGGGTAGGGAGCAGTTCTTC. Residues: CCALEGGSGGREQFF.